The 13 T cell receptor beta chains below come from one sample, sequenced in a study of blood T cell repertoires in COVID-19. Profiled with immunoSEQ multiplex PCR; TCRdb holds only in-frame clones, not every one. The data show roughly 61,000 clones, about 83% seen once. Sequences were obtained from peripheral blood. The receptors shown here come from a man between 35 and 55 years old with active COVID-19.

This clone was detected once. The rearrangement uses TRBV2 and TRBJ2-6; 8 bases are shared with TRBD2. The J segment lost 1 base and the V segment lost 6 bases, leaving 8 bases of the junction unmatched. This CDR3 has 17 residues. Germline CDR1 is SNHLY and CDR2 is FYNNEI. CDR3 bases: TGTGCCAGCAGCCTCACCGGGACTAGGTCTGGGGCCAACGTCCTGACTTTC. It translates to CASSLTGTRSGANVLTF.

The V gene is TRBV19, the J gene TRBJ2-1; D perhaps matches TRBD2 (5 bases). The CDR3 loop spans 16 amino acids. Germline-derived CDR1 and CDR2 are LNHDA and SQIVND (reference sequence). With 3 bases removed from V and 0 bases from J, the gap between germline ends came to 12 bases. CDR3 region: CASSIQAGSSYNEQFF. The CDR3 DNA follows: TGTGCCAGTAGTATCCAGGCGGGCAGCTCCTACAATGAGCAGTTCTTC.

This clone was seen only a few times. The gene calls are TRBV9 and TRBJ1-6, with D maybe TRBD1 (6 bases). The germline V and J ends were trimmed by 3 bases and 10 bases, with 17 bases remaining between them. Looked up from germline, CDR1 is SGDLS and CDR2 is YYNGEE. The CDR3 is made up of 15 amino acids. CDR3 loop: CASSATPGAASPLHF. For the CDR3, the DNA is TGTGCCAGCAGCGCAACCCCAGGGGCGGCATCACCCCTCCACTTT.

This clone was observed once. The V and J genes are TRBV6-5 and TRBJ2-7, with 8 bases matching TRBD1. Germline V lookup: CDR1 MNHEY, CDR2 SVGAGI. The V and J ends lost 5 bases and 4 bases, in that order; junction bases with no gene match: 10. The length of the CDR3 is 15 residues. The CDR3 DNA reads TGTGCCAGCAGTACGCGGGACAGGTTGCTATACGAGCAGTACTTC. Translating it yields CASSTRDRLLYEQYF.

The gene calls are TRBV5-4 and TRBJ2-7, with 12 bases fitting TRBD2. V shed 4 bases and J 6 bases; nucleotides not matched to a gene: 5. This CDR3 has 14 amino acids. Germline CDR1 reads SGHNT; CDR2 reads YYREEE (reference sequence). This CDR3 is CASSRLAGVAEQYF. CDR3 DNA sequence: TGTGCCAGCAGCCGACTAGCGGGAGTGGCCGAGCAGTACTTC.

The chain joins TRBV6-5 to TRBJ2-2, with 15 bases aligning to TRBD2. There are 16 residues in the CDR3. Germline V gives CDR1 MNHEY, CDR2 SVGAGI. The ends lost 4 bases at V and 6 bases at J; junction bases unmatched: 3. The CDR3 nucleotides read TGTGCCAGCAGTTTGGGACTAGCGGGAGGTCCCGGGGAGCTGTTTTTT. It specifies CASSLGLAGGPGELFF.

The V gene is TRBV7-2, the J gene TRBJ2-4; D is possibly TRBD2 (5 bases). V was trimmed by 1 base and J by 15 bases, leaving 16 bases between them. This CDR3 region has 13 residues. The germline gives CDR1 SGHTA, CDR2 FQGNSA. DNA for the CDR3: TGTGCCAGCAGCTTAGTCAACGGGCCGGGGTCGTACTTC. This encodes CASSLVNGPGSYF.

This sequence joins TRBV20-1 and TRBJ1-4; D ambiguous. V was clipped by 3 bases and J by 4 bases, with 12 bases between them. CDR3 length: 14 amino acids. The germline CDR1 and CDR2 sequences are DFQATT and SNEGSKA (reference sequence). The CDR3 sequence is CSASLGGLNEKLFF. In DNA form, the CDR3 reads TGCAGTGCTAGTCTCGGTGGACTTAATGAAAAACTGTTTTTT.

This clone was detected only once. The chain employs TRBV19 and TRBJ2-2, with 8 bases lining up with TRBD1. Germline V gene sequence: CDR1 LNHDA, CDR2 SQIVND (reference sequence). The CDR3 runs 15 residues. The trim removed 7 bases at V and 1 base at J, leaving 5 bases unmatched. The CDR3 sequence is CASTQGALNTGELFF. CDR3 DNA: TGTGCCAGTACCCAGGGGGCGTTGAACACCGGGGAGCTGTTTTTT.

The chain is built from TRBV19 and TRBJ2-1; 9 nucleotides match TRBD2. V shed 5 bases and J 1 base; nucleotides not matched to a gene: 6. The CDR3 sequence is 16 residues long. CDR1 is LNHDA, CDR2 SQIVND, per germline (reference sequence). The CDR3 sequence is CASSSRTSGSYNEQFF. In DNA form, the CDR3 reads TGTGCCAGTAGTTCTCGTACTAGCGGGTCCTACAATGAGCAGTTCTTC. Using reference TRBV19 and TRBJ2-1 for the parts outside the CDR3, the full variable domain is DGGITQSPKYLFRKEGQNVTLSCEQNLNHDAMYWYRQDPGQGLRLIYYSQIVNDFQKGDIAEGYSVSREKKESFPLTVTSAQKNPTAFYLCASSSRTSGSYNEQFFGPGTRLTVL.

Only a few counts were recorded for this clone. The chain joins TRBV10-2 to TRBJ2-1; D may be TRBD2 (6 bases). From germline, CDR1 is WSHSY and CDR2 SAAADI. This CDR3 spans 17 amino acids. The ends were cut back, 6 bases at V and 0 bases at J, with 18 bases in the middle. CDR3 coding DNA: TGCGCCAGCAGCCATAACACCGGGACTTCCTCCTACAATGAGCAGTTCTTC. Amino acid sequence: CASSHNTGTSSYNEQFF.

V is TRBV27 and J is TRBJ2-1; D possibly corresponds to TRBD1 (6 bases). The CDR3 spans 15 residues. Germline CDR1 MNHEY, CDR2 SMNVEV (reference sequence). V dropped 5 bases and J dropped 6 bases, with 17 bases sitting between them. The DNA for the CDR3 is TGTGCCAGCAGTCTGGAGGCAGTCAGGGGCAATGAGCAGTTCTTC. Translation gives CASSLEAVRGNEQFF.

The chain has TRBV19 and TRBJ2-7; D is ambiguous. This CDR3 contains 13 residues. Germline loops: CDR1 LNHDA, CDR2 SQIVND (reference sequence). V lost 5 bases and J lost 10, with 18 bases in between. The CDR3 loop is CASSPHRSQVQYF. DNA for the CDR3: TGTGCCAGTAGTCCTCATAGGTCGCAGGTTCAGTACTTC. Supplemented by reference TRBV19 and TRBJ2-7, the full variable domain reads DGGITQSPKYLFRKEGQNVTLSCEQNLNHDAMYWYRQDPGQGLRLIYYSQIVNDFQKGDIAEGYSVSREKKESFPLTVTSAQKNPTAFYLCASSPHRSQVQYFGPGTRLTVT.